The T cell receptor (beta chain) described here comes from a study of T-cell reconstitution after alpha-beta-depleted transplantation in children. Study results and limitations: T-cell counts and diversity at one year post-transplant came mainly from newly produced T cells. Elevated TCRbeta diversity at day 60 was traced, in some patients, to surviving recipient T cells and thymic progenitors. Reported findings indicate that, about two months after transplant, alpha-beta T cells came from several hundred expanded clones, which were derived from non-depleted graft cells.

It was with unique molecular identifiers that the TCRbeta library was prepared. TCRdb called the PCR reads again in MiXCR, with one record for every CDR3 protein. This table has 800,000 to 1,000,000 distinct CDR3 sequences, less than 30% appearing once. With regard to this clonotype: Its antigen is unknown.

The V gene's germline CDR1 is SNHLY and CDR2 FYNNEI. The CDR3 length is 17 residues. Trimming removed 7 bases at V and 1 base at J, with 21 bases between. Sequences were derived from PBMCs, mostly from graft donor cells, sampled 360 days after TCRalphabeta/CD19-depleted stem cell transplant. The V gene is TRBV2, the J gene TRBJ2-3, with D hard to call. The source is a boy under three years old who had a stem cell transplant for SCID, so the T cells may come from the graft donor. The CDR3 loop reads CASTATHFFSRTDTQYF. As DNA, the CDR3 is TGTGCCAGCACCGCTACCCACTTTTTCTCTCGCACAGATACGCAGTATTTT.